The rows below give T cell receptor beta chains drawn from one sample of a study of blood T cell repertoires in COVID-19. Assay used: immunoSEQ multiplex PCR; TCRdb lists only in-frame clones, some missing. The sample shows 90,000 or so clones, 75% to 90% of them seen only once. Sequenced input: peripheral blood. The receptors stem from a human donor in a cohort sampled during active COVID-19. Both conserved end residues are part of each CDR3. Fields, in order: clone size, V gene, D gene, J gene, CDR3 DNA, CDR3 protein. The D gene is left open where the match is weak. Clone size is given for some rows only: seen once, a few or many times, or a class if the clone is expanded.

clone size: .
V gene: TRBV19
D gene: TRBD1
J gene: TRBJ2-2
CDR3 DNA: TGTGCCAGTAGTATTGGGGCGCTGACAGGGATAATCGGGGAGCTGTTTTTT
CDR3 protein: CASSIGALTGIIGELFF

clone size: .
V gene: TRBV2
D gene: .
J gene: TRBJ2-2
CDR3 DNA: TGTGCCAGCAGTGAGAGGCAAATCACCGGGGAGCTGTTTTTT
CDR3 protein: CASSERQITGELFF

clone size: .
V gene: TRBV29-1
D gene: TRBD2
J gene: TRBJ2-1
CDR3 DNA: TGCAGCGTCCGACTAGCGGGGGGGTACAATGAGCAGTTCTTC
CDR3 protein: CSVRLAGGYNEQFF

clone size: .
V gene: TRBV5-1
D gene: TRBD1
J gene: TRBJ1-2
CDR3 DNA: TGCGCCAGCAGCTTGAGGGACAGGGGGCCAACTAACTATGGCTACACCTTC
CDR3 protein: CASSLRDRGPTNYGYTF

clone size: few
V gene: TRBV30
D gene: .
J gene: TRBJ2-3
CDR3 DNA: TGTGCCTGGAGTCCAGGGACACCCGAAACAGATACGCAGTATTTT
CDR3 protein: CAWSPGTPETDTQYF

clone size: .
V gene: TRBV10-1
D gene: TRBD2
J gene: TRBJ2-5
CDR3 DNA: TGCGCCAGCAGTGATGGCGGTAGGACTAGCGGGATAGAGACCCAGTACTTC
CDR3 protein: CASSDGGRTSGIETQYF

clone size: .
V gene: TRBV6-2/TRBV6-3
D gene: TRBD1
J gene: TRBJ1-5
CDR3 DNA: TGTGCCAGCAGTCGACAGGGGATCGATCAGCCCCAGCATTTT
CDR3 protein: CASSRQGIDQPQHF

clone size: .
V gene: TRBV29-1
D gene: .
J gene: TRBJ2-5
CDR3 DNA: TGCAGCGTTGTCAGGGTATCGGAGACCCAGTACTTC
CDR3 protein: CSVVRVSETQYF

clone size: .
V gene: TRBV28
D gene: .
J gene: TRBJ2-7
CDR3 DNA: TGTGCCAGCAGTTCACATGGCTACGAGCAGTACTTC
CDR3 protein: CASSSHGYEQYF

clone size: .
V gene: TRBV11-2
D gene: TRBD2
J gene: TRBJ2-1
CDR3 DNA: TGTGCCAGCAGGGGAATGAGCGGGAAAAACAATGAGCAGTTCTTC
CDR3 protein: CASRGMSGKNNEQFF

clone size: .
V gene: TRBV5-4
D gene: TRBD2
J gene: TRBJ2-3
CDR3 DNA: TGTGCCAGCAGCTTGGGGGGGCTAGCGGGACGCACAGATACGCAGTATTTT
CDR3 protein: CASSLGGLAGRTDTQYF

clone size: .
V gene: TRBV9
D gene: TRBD1
J gene: TRBJ1-2
CDR3 DNA: TGTGCCAGCAGCGTACAGGGGGGTAACTATGGCTACACCTTC
CDR3 protein: CASSVQGGNYGYTF

clone size: .
V gene: TRBV5-1
D gene: TRBD1
J gene: TRBJ1-2
CDR3 DNA: TGCGCCAGCAGCTTGGGCGGGACAGGGCAACATGGCTACACCTTC
CDR3 protein: CASSLGGTGQHGYTF

clone size: .
V gene: TRBV11-2
D gene: TRBD1
J gene: TRBJ2-1
CDR3 DNA: TGTGCCAGCAGCTTAGATTTGACAGGGGGGTGGAATGAGCAGTTCTTC
CDR3 protein: CASSLDLTGGWNEQFF

clone size: once
V gene: TRBV7-2
D gene: .
J gene: TRBJ1-1
CDR3 DNA: TGTGCCAGCAGCGAGGCGGGGCCAGAAGCTTTCTTT
CDR3 protein: CASSEAGPEAFF

clone size: .
V gene: TRBV3-1/TRBV3-2
D gene: .
J gene: TRBJ1-6
CDR3 DNA: TGTGCCAGCAGCCAAGCACAGGGCAGTTCACCCCTCCACTTT
CDR3 protein: CASSQAQGSSPLHF

clone size: .
V gene: TRBV7-8
D gene: .
J gene: TRBJ2-2
CDR3 DNA: TGTGCCAGCAGCTTAGTCATGGGGGGACTCGGGGAGCTGTTTTTT
CDR3 protein: CASSLVMGGLGELFF

clone size: once
V gene: TRBV19
D gene: TRBD1
J gene: TRBJ1-6
CDR3 DNA: TGTGCCAGCACCGGGACAGGGAATAATTCACCCCTCCACTTT
CDR3 protein: CASTGTGNNSPLHF

clone size: .
V gene: TRBV6-5
D gene: .
J gene: TRBJ1-4
CDR3 DNA: TGTGCCAGCAGAACAGGGCTTGATGAAAAACTGTTTTTT
CDR3 protein: CASRTGLDEKLFF

clone size: few
V gene: TRBV5-1
D gene: TRBD1
J gene: TRBJ1-4
CDR3 DNA: TGCGCCAGCAGCTTGTACAGGGGGCATGAAAAACTGTTTTTT
CDR3 protein: CASSLYRGHEKLFF

clone size: .
V gene: TRBV4-3
D gene: .
J gene: TRBJ1-4
CDR3 DNA: TGCGCCAGCAGCCAACAGGGGTGGACTAATGAAAAACTGTTTTTT
CDR3 protein: CASSQQGWTNEKLFF

clone size: .
V gene: TRBV10-2
D gene: .
J gene: TRBJ1-4
CDR3 DNA: TGCGCCAGCCTCGCAGTGGCCAGTGAAAAACTGTTTTTT
CDR3 protein: CASLAVASEKLFF

clone size: .
V gene: TRBV5-4
D gene: .
J gene: TRBJ1-2
CDR3 DNA: TGTGCCAGCAGCTTTGTTGGGGAGGACGGCTACACCTTC
CDR3 protein: CASSFVGEDGYTF

clone size: .
V gene: TRBV19
D gene: .
J gene: TRBJ1-1
CDR3 DNA: TGTGCCAGTAGTATCGAGCAGAACACTGAAGCTTTCTTT
CDR3 protein: CASSIEQNTEAFF

clone size: .
V gene: TRBV14
D gene: .
J gene: TRBJ2-3
CDR3 DNA: TGTGCCAGCAGCCAAGTCCGGGGAGATACGCAGTATTTT
CDR3 protein: CASSQVRGDTQYF

clone size: once
V gene: TRBV2
D gene: .
J gene: TRBJ2-3
CDR3 DNA: TGTGCCAGCAGTGATTCAACTAGCACAGATACGCAGTATTTT
CDR3 protein: CASSDSTSTDTQYF

clone size: once
V gene: TRBV19
D gene: .
J gene: TRBJ1-6
CDR3 DNA: TGTGCCAGTAGTATGGCGGAGGCGACGGGTTCACCCCTCCACTTT
CDR3 protein: CASSMAEATGSPLHF

clone size: .
V gene: TRBV30
D gene: .
J gene: TRBJ1-2
CDR3 DNA: TGTGCCTGGAGTGTGGTGGACACTATTAACTATGGCTACACCTTC
CDR3 protein: CAWSVVDTINYGYTF